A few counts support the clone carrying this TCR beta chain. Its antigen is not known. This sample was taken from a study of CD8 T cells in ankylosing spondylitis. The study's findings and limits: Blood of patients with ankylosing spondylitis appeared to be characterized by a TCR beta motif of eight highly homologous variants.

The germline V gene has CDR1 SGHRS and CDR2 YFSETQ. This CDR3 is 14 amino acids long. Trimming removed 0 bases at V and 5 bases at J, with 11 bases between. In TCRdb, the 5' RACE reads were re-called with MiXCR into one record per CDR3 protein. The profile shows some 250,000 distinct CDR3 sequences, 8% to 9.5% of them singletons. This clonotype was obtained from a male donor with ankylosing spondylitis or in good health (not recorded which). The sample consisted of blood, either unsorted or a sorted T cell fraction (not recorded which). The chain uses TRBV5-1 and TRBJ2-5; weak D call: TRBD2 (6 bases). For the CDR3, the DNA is TGCGCCAGCAGCTTGGTGGCGGGATCGGAGACCCAGTACTTC. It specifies CASSLVAGSETQYF.